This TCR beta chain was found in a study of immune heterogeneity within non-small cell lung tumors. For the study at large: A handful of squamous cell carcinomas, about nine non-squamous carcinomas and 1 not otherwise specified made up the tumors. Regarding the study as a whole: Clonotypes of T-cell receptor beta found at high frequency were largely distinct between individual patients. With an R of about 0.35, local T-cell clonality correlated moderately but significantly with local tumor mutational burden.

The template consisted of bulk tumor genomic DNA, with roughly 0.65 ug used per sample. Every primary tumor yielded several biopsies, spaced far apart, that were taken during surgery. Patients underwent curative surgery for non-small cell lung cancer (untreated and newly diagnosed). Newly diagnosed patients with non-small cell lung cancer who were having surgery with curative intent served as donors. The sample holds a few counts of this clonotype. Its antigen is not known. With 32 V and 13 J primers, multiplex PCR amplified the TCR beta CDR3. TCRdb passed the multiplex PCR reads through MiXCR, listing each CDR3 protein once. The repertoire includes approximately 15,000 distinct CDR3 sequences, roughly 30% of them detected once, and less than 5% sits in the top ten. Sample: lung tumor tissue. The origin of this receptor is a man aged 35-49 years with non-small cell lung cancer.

The CDR3 DNA is TGTGCCAGCAGCTCCCAGGGGGCTTACACAGATACGCAGTATTTT. It yields the protein CASSSQGAYTDTQYF. The chain employs TRBV7-9 and TRBJ2-3; 8 positions match TRBD1. Germline V lookup: CDR1 SEHNR, CDR2 FQNEAQ (reference sequence). V dropped 4 bases and J dropped 2; count of bases not matched to a gene: 5. The CDR3 spans 15 residues.